Listed below are T cell receptor delta chains from one sample, sequenced in a study of gammadelta T cells in human blood. TCRdb re-processed the RT-PCR reads using CATT. The sample lists roughly 1,200 delta-chain clones, 11% occurring once. Sequenced input: non-Vgamma9Vdelta2 gamma-delta T cells from cord blood. These receptors all stem from a newborn. Each CDR3 is given with its conserved first and last residue. D genes are given only for firm matches. Some rows mark clone size as missing; the rest say once, few, many or name a class of expanded clone.

J gene | D gene | clone size | V gene | CDR3 protein | CDR3 DNA
TRDJ1 | TRDD3 | large | TRDV1 | CALGETPYGGIWDTDKLIF | TGTGCTCTTGGGGAAACCCCCTACGGGGGGATATGGGACACCGATAAACTCATCTTT
TRDJ1 | NA | large | TRDV2 | CACGRQLGSYTDKLIF | TGTGCCTGTGGTAGACAACTGGGATCGTACACCGATAAACTCATCTTT
TRDJ2 | NA | large | TRDV1 | CALGELGYLQLFF | TGTGCTCTTGGGGAACTGGGGTACCTTCAACTCTTCTTT
TRDJ1 | NA | large | TRDV1 | CALPWGSSSKLIF | TGTGCTCTCCCTTGGGGATCGTCCAGTAAACTCATCTTT
TRDJ1 | TRDD2 | medium-sized | TRDV1 | CALGEPLPTGQGTDKLIF | TGTGCTCTTGGGGAACCTCTTCCTACGGGGCAAGGAACCGATAAACTCATCTTT
TRDJ1 | NA | large | TRDV1 | CALGAPIREGVLPRYTDKLIF | TGTGCTCTTGGGGCCCCCATACGAGAGGGGGTTCTTCCCCGATACACCGATAAACTCATCTTT
TRDJ2 | TRDD3 | large | TRDV1 | CALGDGCLWGPQTAQLFF | TGTGCTCTTGGGGACGGCTGTCTCTGGGGGCCTCAGACAGCACAACTCTTCTTT
TRDJ2 | NA | large | TRDV1 | CALGARGETASLTAQLFF | TGTGCTCTTGGAGCCCGAGGGGAGACCGCCTCTTTGACAGCACAACTCTTCTTT
TRDJ2 | NA | large | TRDV1 | CALGEGPRGGLRVSALTAQLFF | TGTGCTCTTGGGGAAGGCCCCCGGGGGGGGTTAAGGGTGTCGGCTTTGACAGCACAACTCTTCTTT
TRDJ1 | NA | large | TRDV1 | CALGEMTPLLPGTDKLIF | TGTGCTCTTGGGGAAATGACTCCCCTCCTACCGGGCACCGATAAACTCATCTTT
TRDJ1 | TRDD3 | NA | TRDV1 | CALGEGLPRYWGINSDKLIF | TGTGCTCTTGGGGAAGGCCTTCCTCGTTACTGGGGGATTAACTCCGATAAACTCATCTTT
TRDJ1 | TRDD3 | few | TRDV1 | CALGAPLSYWGIGYTDKLIF | TGTGCTCTTGGCGCCCCCTTATCGTACTGGGGGATCGGGTACACTGATAAACTCATCTTT
TRDJ1 | TRDD2 | medium-sized | TRDV1 | CALGAFRPSYVWGDWEYTDKLIF | TGTGCTCTTGGGGCCTTTAGGCCTTCCTACGTCTGGGGGGATTGGGAGTACACCGATAAACTCATCTTT
TRDJ1 | TRDD3 | large | TRDV3 | CASQRLGVLGDFGTDKLIF | TGTGCCTCGCAACGTCTAGGTGTGCTGGGGGATTTCGGAACCGATAAACTCATCTTT
TRDJ1 | TRDD2 | large | TRDV3 | CAFFLQLERMYTDKLIF | TGTGCCTTTTTCCTACAACTGGAGAGAATGTACACCGATAAACTCATCTTT
TRDJ1 | TRDD3 | large | TRDV1 | CALGGYPVLGDNWTDKLIF | TGTGCTCTTGGGGGCTACCCCGTACTGGGGGATAATTGGACCGATAAACTCATCTTT
TRDJ1 | TRDD3 | large | TRDV1 | CALGELRISWGIVADKLIF | TGTGCTCTTGGGGAACTAAGGATTTCCTGGGGGATTGTGGCCGATAAACTCATCTTT
TRDJ1 | NA | NA | TRDV1 | CALGDVETLSYGGNKLIF | TGTGCTCTTGGGGACGTCGAGACCCTTAGCTACGGGGGCAATAAACTCATCTTT
TRDJ2 | NA | large | TRDV1 | CALGELPTGGYETAQLFF | TGTGCTCTTGGGGAACTCCCGACGGGGGGGTACGAGACAGCACAACTCTTCTTT
TRDJ1 | NA | large | TRDV1 | CALGELGGGKLIF | TGTGCTCTTGGGGAACTGGGCGGGGGCAAACTCATCTTT
TRDJ1 | TRDD3 | NA | TRDV1 | CALGELEFYPAPPLLGAYKPIF | TGTGCTCTTGGGGAACTAGAATTCTACCCCGCGCCCCCTTTACTGGGGGCCTATAAACCCATCTTT
TRDJ1 | NA | NA | TRDV1 | CALGAKGFLRRAGGLETDKLIF | TGTGCTCTTGGGGCCAAAGGCTTCCTACGTCGGGCTGGGGGACTAGAAACCGATAAACTCATCTTT
TRDJ1 | TRDD3 | few | TRDV1 | CALGELLVAPVLGDPSVGKLIF | TGTGCTCTTGGGGAACTATTAGTTGCCCCTGTACTGGGGGATCCTAGCGTAGGTAAACTCATCTTT
TRDJ1 | TRDD3 | large | TRDV1 | CALGGLPTGFAGGIRMGTDKLIF | TGTGCTCTTGGGGGGCTTCCTACCGGCTTTGCCGGGGGGATACGGATGGGAACCGATAAACTCATCTTT
TRDJ1 | NA | NA | TRDV1 | CALGELGESGTDKLIF | TGTGCTCTTGGGGAACTTGGGGAAAGTGGAACCGATAAACTCATCTTT
TRDJ1 | TRDD3 | medium-sized | TRAV29/DV5 | CAATLRSTTGYWGIRTDKLIF | TGTGCAGCAACCCTTAGGAGTACTACAGGCTACTGGGGGATACGCACCGATAAACTCATCTTT
TRDJ1 | NA | medium-sized | TRDV1 | CALVVFPTRPFYTDKLIF | TGTGCTCTTGTGGTATTCCCTACGAGGCCCTTTTACACCGATAAACTCATCTTT
TRDJ1 | TRDD3 | large | TRDV2 | CASPVLGDLYTDKLIF | TGTGCCTCCCCTGTACTGGGGGATCTGTACACCGATAAACTCATCTTT
TRDJ1 | TRDD3 | NA | TRDV1 | CALGELGTLYWGADKLIF | TGTGCTCTTGGGGAACTCGGGACCCTCTACTGGGGGGCCGATAAACTCATCTTT
TRDJ1 | TRDD3 | medium-sized | TRDV1 | CALGELEFYPAPPLLGAYKLIF | TGTGCTCTTGGGGAACTAGAATTCTACCCCGCGCCCCCTTTACTGGGGGCCTATAAACTCATCTTT
TRDJ1 | TRDD3 | NA | TRDV1 | CALGEAFRWTPGLGDTGKLIF | TGTGCTCTTGGGGAAGCCTTCAGATGGACCCCTGGGCTGGGGGATACCGGCAAACTCATCTTT